The TCR beta chain under discussion was sequenced for a study of CD8+CD57+ T cells in acquired aplastic anemia. Across the whole study: When averaged, DNA from sorted CD4+ and CD8+ cells came to 3 to 4 ug.

Both TCR beta VDJ combination and CDR3 sequence profiling were carried out. Genomic DNA was the template for this profiling. Via MiXCR, TCRdb re-called the reads, giving one row per CDR3 protein. This sample has about 43,000 distinct CDR3 sequences, with roughly two thirds found just once. Study results and caveats: Patients were compared with controls for CD8+ Simpson's diversity, and no significant difference emerged. Over 25 shared CD8+ CDR3s appeared highly expressed within patients' immunodominant clones.

Trimming left V 2 bases short and J 0 bases short, with 5 bases between. CDR3 length: 14 residues. Germline CDR1 SGHRS, CDR2 YFSETQ. Concerning this clonotype itself: Its antigen remains unknown.

CD8+CD57+ cell expansion had been shown by flow cytometry in patients chosen for sequencing. Diagnosis of severe acquired aplastic anemia applied to all patients. The sequence was obtained from a human donor with aplastic anemia. This chain joins TRBV5-1 and TRBJ2-2, with D unresolved. Material for sequencing was sorted CD4+, CD8+, or CD8+CD57+ T cells (not recorded which) from PBMCs. CDR3 DNA: TGCGCCAGCAGCTTTCGTGCGAACACCGGGGAGCTGTTTTTT. Its translation is CASSFRANTGELFF.